These 2 T cell receptor beta chains were sequenced from one sample in a study of T cells in Graves' hyperthyroidism and ophthalmopathy. There were TCR beta CDR3 regions amplified from RNA transcripts. RT-PCR in the first round (using the HTBI primer set) targeted the TCR CDR3. TCRdb re-called the multiplex PCR reads through MiXCR, storing one row per CDR3 protein. The sample records hundreds of thousands of distinct CDR3 sequences, roughly 16% being singletons. Sequencing was carried out using blood. The receptors derive from a woman aged 40 to 49 with Graves' ophthalmopathy.

This clonotype has more than one count but fewer than ten. This rearrangement joins TRBV12-3 or TRBV12-4 to TRBJ1-2; 7 nucleotides line up with TRBD1. The CDR3 runs to 15 residues. V lost 5 bases to trimming and J lost 6 bases; unmatched junction nucleotides: 12. The CDR3 here is CASSPARGGFDGYTF. The DNA of the CDR3 is TGTGCCAGCAGTCCCGCCAGGGGGGGATTTGATGGCTACACCTTC.

The V gene is TRBV2, the J gene TRBJ2-6; D gene ambiguous. This CDR3 has 15 amino acids. Trimming removed 3 bases from V and 2 bases from J, with 8 bases in between. Germline loops: CDR1 SNHLY, CDR2 FYNNEI. CDR3 sequence reads: CASSDTGTGANVLTF. The CDR3 DNA reads TGTGCCAGCAGTGATACGGGCACTGGGGCCAACGTCCTGACTTTC.